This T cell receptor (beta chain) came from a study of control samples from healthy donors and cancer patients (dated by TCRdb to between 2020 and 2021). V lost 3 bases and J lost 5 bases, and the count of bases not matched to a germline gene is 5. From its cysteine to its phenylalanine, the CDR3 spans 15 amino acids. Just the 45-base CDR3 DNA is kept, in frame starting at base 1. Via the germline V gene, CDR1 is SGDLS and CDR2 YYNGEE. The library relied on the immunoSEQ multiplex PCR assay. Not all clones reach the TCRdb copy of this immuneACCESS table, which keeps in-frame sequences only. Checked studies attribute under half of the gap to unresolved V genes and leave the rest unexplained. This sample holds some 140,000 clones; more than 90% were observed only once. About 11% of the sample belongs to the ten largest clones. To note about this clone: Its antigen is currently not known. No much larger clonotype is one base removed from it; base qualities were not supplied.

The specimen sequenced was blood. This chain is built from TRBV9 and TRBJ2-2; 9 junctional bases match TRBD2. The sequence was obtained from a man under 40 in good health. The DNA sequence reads TGTGCCAGCAGCGGTAGCGGGAGATATACCGGGGAGCTGTTTTTT. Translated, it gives CASSGSGRYTGELFF.